The TCR beta chain under discussion was sequenced for a study of technical replicates of blood from several donors. The repertoire was sequenced with immunoSEQ multiplex PCR; TCRdb's copy has only in-frame clones and lacks some. The table has roughly 15,000 clones, more than 75% seen once; the top ten hold roughly an eighth. J lost 12 bases, V lost 6 bases, and 9 bases had no gene match. This CDR3 contains 13 residues. The germline V gene encodes CDR1 SNHLY and CDR2 FYNNEI. This clonotype was obtained from a human donor in good health. The chain employs TRBV2 and TRBJ2-1; 9 nucleotides align to TRBD1. Material: PBMCs. The chain's CDR3 is CASRYGTGYGQFF. The CDR3 DNA reads TGTGCCAGCAGATACGGGACAGGGTACGGGCAGTTCTTC.